Described below is a single TCR beta chain sequence and its context. The data were obtained in a study of blood T cells in healthy people across ages. Germline lookup yields CDR1 DFQATT and CDR2 SNEGSKA (reference sequence). The CDR3 length is 15 residues. V was trimmed by 0 bases and J by 5 bases, leaving 15 bases between them. Through a sample-barcoded 5' primer and a J-beta primer mix, a second PCR was run for roughly 6 to 12 cycles. TCRdb fed the 5' RACE reads into MiXCR, producing one record per CDR3 protein. The table has around 580,000 distinct CDR3 sequences, less than 60% seen once. The clonotype comes from a man older than 75 in good health. V and J are TRBV20-1 and TRBJ2-3; D could derive from TRBD1 or TRBD2 (7 bases each). Material for sequencing was blood. The CDR3 protein is CSARDPRGGGDTQYF. The CDR3 DNA is TGCAGTGCTAGAGACCCCAGGGGGGGAGGAGATACGCAGTATTTT.